A selection of T cell receptor beta chains follows, all from one sample in a study of CD8 T cells in ankylosing spondylitis. TCRdb redid the calling of the 5' RACE reads with MiXCR, one entry per CDR3 protein. Here the sample spans under 950,000 distinct CDR3 sequences, around 20% being singletons. Sample: blood, either unsorted or a sorted T cell fraction (not recorded which). These receptors all come from a male donor with ankylosing spondylitis. The CDR3 runs from the conserved cysteine through the conserved F or W. The D gene is left open where the match is weak. Not all rows give a size; the values are once, few, many and, for expanded clones, a class.

.,TRBV24-1,15,TRBJ2-1,.,TGTGCCACCAGAGGACCGCAAGACTCCTACAATGAGCAGTTCTTC,CATRGPQDSYNEQFF
.,TRBV12-3/TRBV12-4,13,TRBJ1-5,.,TGTGCCAGCAGTTTAAAGGGAGAGGAGCCCCAGCATTTT,CASSLKGEEPQHF
.,TRBV5-1,15,TRBJ1-1,many,TGTGCCAGCAGCTTAGCCGGACAGCTGAACACTGAAGCTTTCTTT,CASSLAGQLNTEAFF
TRBD2,TRBV7-2,14,TRBJ2-1,few,TGTGCCAGCAGAAAAACTAGCGGGAGTAATGAGCAGTTCTTC,CASRKTSGSNEQFF
.,TRBV27,15,TRBJ2-7,few,TGTGCCAGCAGTTTATTGTTCGAGGGAGAGGACGAGCAGTACTTC,CASSLLFEGEDEQYF
.,TRBV5-1,14,TRBJ2-7,few,TGCGCCAGCAGCCCAAATTGGGGTAGTGGCGAGCAGTACTTC,CASSPNWGSGEQYF
.,TRBV11-2,14,TRBJ2-2,few,TGTGCCAGCAGCTCGAGGGGTAAAACCGGGGAGCTGTTTTTT,CASSSRGKTGELFF
.,TRBV10-3,13,TRBJ2-7,few,TGTGCCATCGGGGAGGGGGAGGCCTACGAGCAGTACTTC,CAIGEGEAYEQYF
TRBD2,TRBV6-2/TRBV6-3,15,TRBJ2-1,.,TGTGCCAGCAGACTAGCGGGACTATCCTACAATGAGCAGTTCTTC,CASRLAGLSYNEQFF
.,TRBV4-2,14,TRBJ2-2,.,TGTGCCAGCAGGGGGAGAGGGGGAAGCGGGGAGCTGTTTTTT,CASRGRGGSGELFF
.,TRBV3-1,14,TRBJ2-3,.,TGTGCCAGCAGCCCCCCAAGTAAACTGGATACGCAGTATTTT,CASSPPSKLDTQYF
TRBD1,TRBV7-2,17,TRBJ2-5,.,TGTGCCAGCAGCTTGGGGGACAGGGGGCTTCAGAGCGAGACCCAGTACTTC,CASSLGDRGLQSETQYF
.,TRBV2,11,TRBJ2-1,.,TGTGCCAGCAGTTCCGGATTGATTCAGTTCTTC,CASSSGLIQFF
.,TRBV7-8,16,TRBJ2-5,.,TGTGCCAGCGCCAAGGGGGAAACAGGCCTTCGAGAGACCCAGTACTTC,CASAKGETGLRETQYF
TRBD2,TRBV9,16,TRBJ2-3,.,TGTGCCAGCAGCTCATGGACTAGCGGGAAGGTAGATACGCAGTATTTT,CASSSWTSGKVDTQYF
.,TRBV5-1,15,TRBJ2-1,few,TGCGCCAGCAGCTTGGTCGGGGAAGCCTACAATGAGCAGTTCTTC,CASSLVGEAYNEQFF
TRBD1,TRBV11-2,19,TRBJ2-6,.,TGTGCCAGCAGCCGAGGGCTCGGACAGGGGGCGTCTGGGGCCAACGTCCTGACTTTC,CASSRGLGQGASGANVLTF
.,TRBV29-1,10,TRBJ1-1,.,TGCAGCGTTAGTGGGACTGAAGCTTTCTTT,CSVSGTEAFF
TRBD2,TRBV5-1,16,TRBJ2-3,many,TGCGCCAGCAGCTTGGCCTCGGGAGGCAGCACAGATACGCAGTATTTT,CASSLASGGSTDTQYF
.,TRBV19,12,TRBJ1-2,few,TGTGCCAGTAGTATAGGACCTGCTGGCTACACCTTC,CASSIGPAGYTF
TRBD2,TRBV11-2,18,TRBJ2-1,.,TGTGCCAGCAGCTTAGTAGCTATGGGACTACCTTATTACAATGAGCAGTTCTTC,CASSLVAMGLPYYNEQFF
TRBD1,TRBV25-1,15,TRBJ1-5,few,TGTGCCAGCAGTGACGACAGGGTAAGCAATCAGCCCCAGCATTTT,CASSDDRVSNQPQHF
.,TRBV11-2,18,TRBJ1-1,.,TGTGCCAGCAGCAAAGTTACCTTTGGCGGACCGAGGAACACTGAAGCTTTCTTT,CASSKVTFGGPRNTEAFF
.,TRBV9,13,TRBJ2-5,few,TGTGCCAGCAGCGTCACTAGCCAAGAGACCCAGTACTTC,CASSVTSQETQYF
TRBD2,TRBV15,16,TRBJ2-1,.,TGTGCCACCACGGCCGGACTAGCTGGGGGCTACAATGAGCAGTTCTTC,CATTAGLAGGYNEQFF
.,TRBV12-5,10,TRBJ2-5,.,TGTGCTACTTCCCAAGAGACCCAGTACTTC,CATSQETQYF
.,TRBV4-3,13,TRBJ2-7,few,TGCGCCAGCAGCCAAGCTCTCCGTGAAGTGGTGTACTTC,CASSQALREVVYF
.,TRBV20-1,15,TRBJ2-7,few,TGCAGTGCTAGACTTCCAGGGGGGTTCCCGGATGAGCAGTACTTC,CSARLPGGFPDEQYF
TRBD1,TRBV20-1,15,TRBJ1-1,few,TGCAGTGCTCCTACTCCGGGACAGATACACACTGAAGCTTTCTTT,CSAPTPGQIHTEAFF
TRBD1,TRBV5-1,14,TRBJ2-1,.,TGCGCCAGCAGCCACGGGACAGGGGGCAATGAGCAGTTCTTC,CASSHGTGGNEQFF
TRBD1,TRBV6-5,16,TRBJ2-2,.,TGTGCCAGCAGTAACCGACAGGGTCTGACCACCGGGGAGCTGTTTTTT,CASSNRQGLTTGELFF
.,TRBV29-1,13,TRBJ2-7,.,TGCAGCGTTGATGGGGACATGGGCTACGAGCAGTACTTC,CSVDGDMGYEQYF
.,TRBV12-3/TRBV12-4,16,TRBJ2-1,.,TGTGCCAGCAGTTTGGGTTCCCCAGGATCCTACAATGAGCAGTTCTTC,CASSLGSPGSYNEQFF
TRBD2,TRBV20-1,13,TRBJ2-7,few,TGCAGTGCTAGGGCGGGAGAGCCCTACGAGCAGTACTTC,CSARAGEPYEQYF
TRBD2,TRBV6-5,17,TRBJ2-5,few,TGTGCCAGCAGTTACTCAGCGTGGAGCGGGGGGCGGGAGACCCAGTACTTC,CASSYSAWSGGRETQYF
.,TRBV29-1,13,TRBJ2-3,many,TGCAGCGTTGCGTCGGCAGGCTTAGATACGCAGTATTTT,CSVASAGLDTQYF
.,TRBV12-3/TRBV12-4,14,TRBJ1-6,.,TGTGCCAGCAGTTTATGGGACACCAATTCACCCCTCCACTTT,CASSLWDTNSPLHF
.,TRBV29-1,14,TRBJ2-1,many,TGCAGCGTTGCTAGGCCACCCCGGTACAATGAGCAGTTCTTC,CSVARPPRYNEQFF
.,TRBV15,15,TRBJ1-2,many,TGTGCCACCAGCAGAGATAGCCAGGGAAGCTATGGCTACACCTTC,CATSRDSQGSYGYTF
.,TRBV7-9,16,TRBJ2-1,few,TGTGCCAGCAGCTCCACTGCCGGGGCAATGGGTTTGGAGCAGTTCTTC,CASSSTAGAMGLEQFF
.,TRBV4-3,16,TRBJ1-6,.,TGCGCCAGCAGCCAAGATTGGACCGAGGATAATTCACCCCTCCACTTT,CASSQDWTEDNSPLHF
TRBD2,TRBV4-3,16,TRBJ2-2,.,TGCGCCAGCAGCCAAGAGGCAGCGGGAGGGGGCGGGGAGCTGTTTTTT,CASSQEAAGGGGELFF
.,TRBV6-4,15,TRBJ2-5,.,TGTGCCAGCAGTGACTCTCCAGGGGCCATGGAGACCCAGTACTTC,CASSDSPGAMETQYF
.,TRBV7-7,15,TRBJ1-5,.,TGTGCCAGCAGCTTTCAGGGTCCCCTCAATCAGCCCCAGCATTTT,CASSFQGPLNQPQHF
TRBD1,TRBV5-4,19,TRBJ2-6,few,TGTGCCAGCAGCTTTTCCGGGACAGGGCCATCCTCTGGGGCCAACGTCCTGACTTTC,CASSFSGTGPSSGANVLTF
.,TRBV2,13,TRBJ1-5,.,TGTGCCAGCTCCACAGGTAGCAATCAGCCCCAGCATTTT,CASSTGSNQPQHF
.,TRBV12-3/TRBV12-4,14,TRBJ1-1,few,TGTGCCAGCAGTTTTGCAACAGGGCCGGGTGAAGCTTTCTTT,CASSFATGPGEAFF
.,TRBV3-1,14,TRBJ2-1,.,TGTGCCAGCAGCCAAGACCCCTACGGCAATGAGCAGTTCTTC,CASSQDPYGNEQFF
TRBD1,TRBV3-1,15,TRBJ1-1,few,TGTGCCAGCAGCCAAGAGGGGACAGATTGGTCTGAAGCTTTCTTT,CASSQEGTDWSEAFF
.,TRBV6-1,14,TRBJ2-7,.,TGTGCCAGCAGCGAGACAGGTCTGGCCTACGAGCAGTACTTC,CASSETGLAYEQYF
.,TRBV11-2,14,TRBJ2-7,few,TGTGCCAGCAGCTTAGCTGGGTACCCCTACGAGCAGTACTTC,CASSLAGYPYEQYF
.,TRBV29-1,14,TRBJ1-1,.,TGCAGCGTTGAAGATCGGACGGCGAACACTGAAGCTTTCTTT,CSVEDRTANTEAFF
TRBD1,TRBV28,15,TRBJ2-7,.,TGTGCCAGCAGTTTGGTTGAGGGGGCAACCTACGAGCAGTACTTC,CASSLVEGATYEQYF